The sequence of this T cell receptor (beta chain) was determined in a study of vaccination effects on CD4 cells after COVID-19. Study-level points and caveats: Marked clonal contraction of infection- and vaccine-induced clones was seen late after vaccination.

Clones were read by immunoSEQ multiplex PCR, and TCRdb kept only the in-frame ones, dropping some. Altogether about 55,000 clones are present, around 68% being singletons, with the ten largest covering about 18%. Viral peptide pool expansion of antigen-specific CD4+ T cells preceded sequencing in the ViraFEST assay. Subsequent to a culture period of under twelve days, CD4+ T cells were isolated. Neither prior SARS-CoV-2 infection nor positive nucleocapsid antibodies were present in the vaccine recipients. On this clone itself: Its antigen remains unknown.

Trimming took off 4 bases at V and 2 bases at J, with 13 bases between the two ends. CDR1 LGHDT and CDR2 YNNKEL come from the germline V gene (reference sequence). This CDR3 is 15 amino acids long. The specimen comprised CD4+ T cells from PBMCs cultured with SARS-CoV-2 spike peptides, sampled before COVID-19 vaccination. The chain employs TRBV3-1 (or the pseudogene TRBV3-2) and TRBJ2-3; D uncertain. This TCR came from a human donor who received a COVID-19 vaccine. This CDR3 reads CASSLTQSNTDTQYF. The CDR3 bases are TGTGCCAGCAGCCTTACTCAGTCAAACACAGATACGCAGTATTTT.